A selection of T cell receptor beta chains follows, all from one sample in a study of T-cell reconstitution after alpha-beta-depleted transplantation in children. TCRdb re-analysed the PCR reads in MiXCR, keeping a single row per CDR3 protein. The sample has 550,000 to 800,000 distinct CDR3 sequences; around 14% are singletons. The sequencing here drew on PBMCs, taken before TCRalphabeta/CD19-depleted stem cell transplant. These TCRs come from a girl under 10 years old with congenital amegakaryocytic thrombocytopenia, due to receive a stem cell transplant. CDR3s leave out the opening cysteine and the closing phenylalanine or tryptophan.

j_call	v_call	cdr3_aa
TRBJ2-5	TRBV15	ATSRVPFQTQY
TRBJ2-1	TRBV20-1	SALSGSVYEQF
TRBJ2-3	TRBV20-1	SASLAGGGIGDTQY
TRBJ2-7	TRBV2	ASRITSLPSYEQY
TRBJ2-7	TRBV14	ASSPLGNEQY
TRBJ2-1	TRBV20-1	SADGRSEYNEQF
TRBJ2-2	TRBV11-2	ASSLDPGAAGELF
TRBJ1-5	TRBV29-1	SAATGESQPQH
TRBJ2-1	TRBV29-1	SVERTGVEQF
TRBJ2-1	TRBV5-1	ASSQSPGTPDNEQF
TRBJ2-5	TRBV12-3/TRBV12-4	ASSSGYKETQY
TRBJ2-7	TRBV12-3/TRBV12-4	ASSHRDREDEQY
TRBJ2-7	TRBV24-1	ATSDRPGHRRAAFHEQY
TRBJ2-7	TRBV5-1	ASSLTAGTPSYEQY
TRBJ2-3	TRBV27	ASKITATDTQY
TRBJ2-7	TRBV27	ASSTSGRQQY
TRBJ1-4	TRBV20-1	SARRQQNEKLF
TRBJ1-5	TRBV6-5	ASSTSQGADQPQH
TRBJ2-1	TRBV20-1	SAPTTRMGEQF
TRBJ2-7	TRBV29-1	SAMGQTEGLLNEQY